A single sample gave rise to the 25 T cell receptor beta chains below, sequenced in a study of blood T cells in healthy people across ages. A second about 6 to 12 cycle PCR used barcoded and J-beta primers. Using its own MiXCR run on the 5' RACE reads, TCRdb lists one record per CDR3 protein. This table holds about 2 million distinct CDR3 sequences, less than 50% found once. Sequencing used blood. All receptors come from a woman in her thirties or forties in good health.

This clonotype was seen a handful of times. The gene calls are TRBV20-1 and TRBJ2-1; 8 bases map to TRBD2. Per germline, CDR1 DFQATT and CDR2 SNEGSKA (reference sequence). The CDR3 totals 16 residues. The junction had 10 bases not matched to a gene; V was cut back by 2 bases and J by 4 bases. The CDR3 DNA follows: TGCAGTGCTAGATCCGGGACTAGAGGGGGTTACAATGAGCAGTTCTTC. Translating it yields CSARSGTRGGYNEQFF.

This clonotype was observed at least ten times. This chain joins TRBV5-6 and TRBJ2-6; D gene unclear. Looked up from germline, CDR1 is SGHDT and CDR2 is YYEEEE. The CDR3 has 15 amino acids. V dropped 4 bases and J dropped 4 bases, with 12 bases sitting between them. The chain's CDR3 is CASSRRTSGANVLTF. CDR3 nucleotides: TGTGCCAGCAGCCGCCGTACGTCGGGGGCCAACGTCCTGACTTTC.

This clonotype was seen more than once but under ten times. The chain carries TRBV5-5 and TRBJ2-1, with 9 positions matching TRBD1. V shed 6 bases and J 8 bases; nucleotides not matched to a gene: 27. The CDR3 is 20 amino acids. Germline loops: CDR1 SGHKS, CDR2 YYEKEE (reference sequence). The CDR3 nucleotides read TGTGCCAGCACCTCCGCGGAAACAGGGGGCCTACGTCTTTCTCGGGATGAGCAGTTCTTC. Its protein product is CASTSAETGGLRLSRDEQFF.

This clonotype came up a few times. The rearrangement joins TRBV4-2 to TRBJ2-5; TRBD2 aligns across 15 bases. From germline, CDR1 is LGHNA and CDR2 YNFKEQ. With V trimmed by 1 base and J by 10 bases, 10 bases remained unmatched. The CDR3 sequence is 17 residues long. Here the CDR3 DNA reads TGTGCCAGCAGCCAAGGGGGACTAGCGGGGGGTCCCGAAAACCAGTACTTC. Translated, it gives CASSQGGLAGGPENQYF.

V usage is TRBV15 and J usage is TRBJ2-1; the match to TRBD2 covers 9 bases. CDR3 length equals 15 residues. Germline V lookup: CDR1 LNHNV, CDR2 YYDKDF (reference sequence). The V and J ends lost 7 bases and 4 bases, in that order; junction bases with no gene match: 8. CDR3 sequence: CATTRAGGTYNEQFF. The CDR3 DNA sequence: TGTGCCACCACCCGAGCGGGGGGAACGTACAATGAGCAGTTCTTC. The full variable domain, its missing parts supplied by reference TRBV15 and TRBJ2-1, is DAMVIQNPRYQVTQFGKPVTLSCSQTLNHNVMYWYQQKSSQAPKLLFHYYDKDFNNEADTPDNFQSRRPNTSFCFLDIRSPGLGDTAMYLCATTRAGGTYNEQFFGPGTRLTVL.

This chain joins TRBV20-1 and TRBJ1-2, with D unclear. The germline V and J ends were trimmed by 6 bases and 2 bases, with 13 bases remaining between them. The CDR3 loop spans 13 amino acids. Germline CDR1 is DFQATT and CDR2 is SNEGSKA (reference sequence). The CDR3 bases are TGCAGTGCCCCGCGGGAGTCCAACTATGGCTACACCTTC. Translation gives CSAPRESNYGYTF.

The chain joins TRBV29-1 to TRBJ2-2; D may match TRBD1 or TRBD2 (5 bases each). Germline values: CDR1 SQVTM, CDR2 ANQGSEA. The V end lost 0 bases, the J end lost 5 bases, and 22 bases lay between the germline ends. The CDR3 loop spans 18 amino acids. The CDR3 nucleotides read TGCAGCGTTGAAGATAGACAGCGGCGAAGCCCGGGAACCGGGGAGCTGTTTTTT. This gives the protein CSVEDRQRRSPGTGELFF.

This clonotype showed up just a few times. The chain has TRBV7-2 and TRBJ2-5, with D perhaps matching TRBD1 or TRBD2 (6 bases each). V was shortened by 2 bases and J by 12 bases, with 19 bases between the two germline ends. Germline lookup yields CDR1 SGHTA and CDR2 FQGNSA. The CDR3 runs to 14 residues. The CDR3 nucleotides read TGTGCCAGCAGCTTAACCGTACAAGGGGGGCAGGAGTACTTC. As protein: CASSLTVQGGQEYF.

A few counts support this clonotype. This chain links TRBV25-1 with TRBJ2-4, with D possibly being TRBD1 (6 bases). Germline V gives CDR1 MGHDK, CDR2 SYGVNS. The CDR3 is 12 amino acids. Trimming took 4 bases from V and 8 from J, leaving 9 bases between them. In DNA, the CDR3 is TGTGCCAGCAGTGGGACAGTAGACATTCAGTACTTC. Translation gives CASSGTVDIQYF.

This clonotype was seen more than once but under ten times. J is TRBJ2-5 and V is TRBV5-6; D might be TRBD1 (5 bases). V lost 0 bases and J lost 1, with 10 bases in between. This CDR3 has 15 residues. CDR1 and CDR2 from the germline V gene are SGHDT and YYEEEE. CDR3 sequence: CASSLGQSPQETQYF. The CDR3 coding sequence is TGTGCCAGCAGCTTGGGACAGTCACCCCAAGAGACCCAGTACTTC. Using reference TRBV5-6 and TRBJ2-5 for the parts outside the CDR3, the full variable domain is DAGVTQSPTHLIKTRGQQVTLRCSPKSGHDTVSWYQQALGQGPQFIFQYYEEEERQRGNFPDRFSGHQFPNYSSELNVNALLLGDSALYLCASSLGQSPQETQYFGPGTRLLVL.

Written as DNA, the CDR3 is TGTGCCAGCAGTTTAAGGACTAGCGGAGGGGGCTCCTACAATGAGCAGTTCTTC. Amino acid sequence: CASSLRTSGGGSYNEQFF. J is TRBJ2-1 and V is TRBV12-3 or TRBV12-4; 10 bases agree with TRBD2. The CDR3 consists of 18 residues. V was clipped by 2 bases and J by 0 bases; unmatched bases: 7.

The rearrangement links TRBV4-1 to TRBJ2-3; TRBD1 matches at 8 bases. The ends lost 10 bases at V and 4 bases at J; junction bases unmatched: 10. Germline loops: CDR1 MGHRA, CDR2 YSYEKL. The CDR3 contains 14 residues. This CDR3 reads CAIGQGRSSDTQYF. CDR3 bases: TGCGCCATCGGACAGGGTAGGTCGTCAGATACGCAGTATTTT.

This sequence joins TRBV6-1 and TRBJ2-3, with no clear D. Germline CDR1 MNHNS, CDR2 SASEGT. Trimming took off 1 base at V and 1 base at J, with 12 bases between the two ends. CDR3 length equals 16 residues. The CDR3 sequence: CASSEEVFRGTDTQYF. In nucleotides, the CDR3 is TGTGCCAGCAGTGAAGAGGTCTTTCGCGGCACAGATACGCAGTATTTT.

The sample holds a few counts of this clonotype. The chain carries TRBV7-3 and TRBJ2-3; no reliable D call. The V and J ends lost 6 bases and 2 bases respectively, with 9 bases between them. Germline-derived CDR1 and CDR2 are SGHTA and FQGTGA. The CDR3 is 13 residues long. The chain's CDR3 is CASRPINTDTQYF. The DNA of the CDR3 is TGTGCCAGCAGACCTATCAACACAGATACGCAGTATTTT.

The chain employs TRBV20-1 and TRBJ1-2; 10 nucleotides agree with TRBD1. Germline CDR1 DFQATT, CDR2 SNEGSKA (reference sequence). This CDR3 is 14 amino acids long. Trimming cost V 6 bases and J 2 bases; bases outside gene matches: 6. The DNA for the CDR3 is TGCAGTGCCCCGCTGACAGGGGGCAACTATGGCTACACCTTC. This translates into CSAPLTGGNYGYTF.

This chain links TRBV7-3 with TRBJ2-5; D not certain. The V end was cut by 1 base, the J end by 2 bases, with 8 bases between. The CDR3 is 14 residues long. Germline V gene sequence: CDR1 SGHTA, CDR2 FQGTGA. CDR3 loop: CASSLKGPQETQYF. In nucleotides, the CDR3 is TGTGCCAGCAGCTTAAAGGGCCCTCAAGAGACCCAGTACTTC.

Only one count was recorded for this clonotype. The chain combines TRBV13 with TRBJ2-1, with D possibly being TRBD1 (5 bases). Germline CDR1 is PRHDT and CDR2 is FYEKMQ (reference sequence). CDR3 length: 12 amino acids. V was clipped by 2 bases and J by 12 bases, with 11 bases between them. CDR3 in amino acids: CASSLNEGVQFF. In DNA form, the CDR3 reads TGTGCCAGCAGCTTAAATGAAGGGGTGCAGTTCTTC.

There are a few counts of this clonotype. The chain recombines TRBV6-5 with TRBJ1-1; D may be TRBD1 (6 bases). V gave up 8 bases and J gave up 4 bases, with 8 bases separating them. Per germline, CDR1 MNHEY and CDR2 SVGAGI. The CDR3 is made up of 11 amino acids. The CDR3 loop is CASATGTEAFF. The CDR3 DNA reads TGTGCCAGCGCGACAGGCACTGAAGCTTTCTTT.

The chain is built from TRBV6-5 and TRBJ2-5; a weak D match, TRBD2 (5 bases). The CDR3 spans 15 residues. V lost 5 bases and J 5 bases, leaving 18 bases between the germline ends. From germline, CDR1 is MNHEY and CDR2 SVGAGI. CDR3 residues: CASSPRVVRGETQYF. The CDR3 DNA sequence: TGTGCCAGCAGTCCACGGGTCGTGAGAGGGGAGACCCAGTACTTC.

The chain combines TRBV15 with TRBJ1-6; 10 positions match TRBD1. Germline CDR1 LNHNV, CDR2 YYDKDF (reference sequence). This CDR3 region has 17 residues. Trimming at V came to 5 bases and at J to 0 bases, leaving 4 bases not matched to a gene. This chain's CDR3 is CATSGRTGGSYNSPLHF. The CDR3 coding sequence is TGTGCCACCAGCGGAAGGACAGGGGGCTCCTATAATTCACCCCTCCACTTT.

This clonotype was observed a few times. The CDR3 DNA follows: TGTGCCAGCAGCTTAGCCTGGGCCCAAAACATTCAGTACTTC. Residues: CASSLAWAQNIQYF. The chain combines TRBV7-8 with TRBJ2-4; D gene unclear. Trimming cost V 0 bases and J 5 bases, with 8 bases left between them. The CDR3 consists of 14 residues. Germline loops: CDR1 SGHVS, CDR2 FQNEAQ.

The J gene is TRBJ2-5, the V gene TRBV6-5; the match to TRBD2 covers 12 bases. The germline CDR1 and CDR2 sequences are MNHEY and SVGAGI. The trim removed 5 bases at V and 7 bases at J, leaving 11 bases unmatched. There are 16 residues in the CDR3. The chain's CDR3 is CASSQLAGGPSGTQYF. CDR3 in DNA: TGTGCCAGCAGTCAACTAGCGGGGGGACCGTCGGGGACCCAGTACTTC.

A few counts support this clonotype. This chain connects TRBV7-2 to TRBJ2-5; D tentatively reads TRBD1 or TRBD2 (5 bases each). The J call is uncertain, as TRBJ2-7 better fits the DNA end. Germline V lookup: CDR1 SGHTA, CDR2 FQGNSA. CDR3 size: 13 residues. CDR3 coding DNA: TGTGCCAGCATTGGGACGGAGGCATACGAGCAGTACTTC. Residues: CASIGTEAYEQYF.

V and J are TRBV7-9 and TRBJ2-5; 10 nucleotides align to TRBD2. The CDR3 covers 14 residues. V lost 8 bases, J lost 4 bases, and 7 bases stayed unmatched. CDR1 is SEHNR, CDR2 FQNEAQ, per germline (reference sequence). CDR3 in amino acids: CASLTSGEGETQYF. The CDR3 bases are TGTGCCAGCCTAACTAGCGGGGAAGGAGAGACCCAGTACTTC.

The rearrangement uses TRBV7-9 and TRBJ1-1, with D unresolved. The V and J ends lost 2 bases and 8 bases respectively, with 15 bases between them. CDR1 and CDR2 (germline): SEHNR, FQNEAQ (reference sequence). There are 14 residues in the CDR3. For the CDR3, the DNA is TGTGCCAGCAGCTTAAATCCCTACGACTTGGAAGCTTTCTTT. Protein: CASSLNPYDLEAFF.